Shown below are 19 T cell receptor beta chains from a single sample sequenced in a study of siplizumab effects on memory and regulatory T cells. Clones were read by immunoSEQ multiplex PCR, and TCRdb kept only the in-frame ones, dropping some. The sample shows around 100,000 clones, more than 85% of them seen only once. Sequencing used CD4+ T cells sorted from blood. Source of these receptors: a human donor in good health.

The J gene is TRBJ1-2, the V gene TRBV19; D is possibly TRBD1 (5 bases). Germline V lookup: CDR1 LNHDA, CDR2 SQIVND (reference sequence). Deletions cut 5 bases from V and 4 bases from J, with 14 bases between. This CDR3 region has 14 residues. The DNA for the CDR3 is TGTGCCAGTAGTCCCAGAGGGGTGCTCTATGGCTACACCTTC. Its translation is CASSPRGVLYGYTF.

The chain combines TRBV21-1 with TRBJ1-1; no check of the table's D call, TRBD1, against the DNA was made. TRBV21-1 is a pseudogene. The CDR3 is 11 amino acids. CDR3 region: CASDMNTEAFF. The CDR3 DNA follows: TGTGCCAGCGACATGAACACTGAAGCTTTCTTT.

CDR3 residues: CASSLQLRNTEAFF. CDR3 in DNA: TGTGCCAGCAGCTTACAGCTTAGGAACACTGAAGCTTTCTTT. The chain recombines TRBV11-2 with TRBJ1-1; unclear D gene. With 2 bases removed from V and 1 base from J, the gap between germline ends came to 8 bases. Germline CDR1 is SGHAT and CDR2 is FQNNGV. The CDR3 length is 14 residues.

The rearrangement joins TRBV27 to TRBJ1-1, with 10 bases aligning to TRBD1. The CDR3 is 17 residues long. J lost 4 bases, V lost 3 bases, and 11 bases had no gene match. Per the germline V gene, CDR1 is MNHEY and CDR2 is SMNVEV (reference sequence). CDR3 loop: CASSLIFRDRGGTEAFF. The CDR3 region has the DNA TGTGCCAGCAGTTTGATATTCCGGGACAGGGGAGGCACTGAAGCTTTCTTT.

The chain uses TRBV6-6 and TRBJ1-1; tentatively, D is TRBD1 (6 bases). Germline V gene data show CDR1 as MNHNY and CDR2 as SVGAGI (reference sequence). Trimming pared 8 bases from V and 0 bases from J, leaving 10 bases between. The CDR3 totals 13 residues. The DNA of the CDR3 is TGTGCCAGCTTTTCAGGGGTGAACACTGAAGCTTTCTTT. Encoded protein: CASFSGVNTEAFF.

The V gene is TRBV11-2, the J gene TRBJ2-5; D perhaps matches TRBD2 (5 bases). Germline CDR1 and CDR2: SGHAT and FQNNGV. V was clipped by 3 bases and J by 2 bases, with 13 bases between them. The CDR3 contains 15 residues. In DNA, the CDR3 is TGTGCCAGCAGCTTCCTTGGAGGAGAGCAAGAGACCCAGTACTTC. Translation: CASSFLGGEQETQYF.

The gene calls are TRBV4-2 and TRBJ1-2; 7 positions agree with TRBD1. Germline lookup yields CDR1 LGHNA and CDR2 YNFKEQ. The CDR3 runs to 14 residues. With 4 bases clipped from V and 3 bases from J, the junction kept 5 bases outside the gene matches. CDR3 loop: CASSPTTGDYGYTF. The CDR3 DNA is TGTGCCAGCAGCCCGACAACAGGGGACTATGGCTACACCTTC.

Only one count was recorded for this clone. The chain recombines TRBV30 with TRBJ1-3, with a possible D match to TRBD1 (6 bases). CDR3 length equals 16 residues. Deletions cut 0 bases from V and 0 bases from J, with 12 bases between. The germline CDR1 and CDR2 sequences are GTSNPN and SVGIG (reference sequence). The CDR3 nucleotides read TGTGCCTGGAGTGTACAGGGAGTGGGCTCTGGAAACACCATATATTTT. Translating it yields CAWSVQGVGSGNTIYF.

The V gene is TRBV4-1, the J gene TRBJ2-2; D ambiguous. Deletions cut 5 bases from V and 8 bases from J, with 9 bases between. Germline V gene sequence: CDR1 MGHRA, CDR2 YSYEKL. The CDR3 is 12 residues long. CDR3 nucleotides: TGCGCCAGCAGCGCCCTATGGGGGGAGCTGTTTTTT. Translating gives CASSALWGELFF.

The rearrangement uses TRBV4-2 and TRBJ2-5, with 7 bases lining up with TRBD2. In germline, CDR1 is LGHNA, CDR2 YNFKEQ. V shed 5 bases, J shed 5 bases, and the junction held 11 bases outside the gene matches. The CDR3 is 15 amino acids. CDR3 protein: CASSLTTSISETQYF. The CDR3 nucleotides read TGTGCCAGCAGCTTAACGACTAGCATTTCCGAGACCCAGTACTTC.

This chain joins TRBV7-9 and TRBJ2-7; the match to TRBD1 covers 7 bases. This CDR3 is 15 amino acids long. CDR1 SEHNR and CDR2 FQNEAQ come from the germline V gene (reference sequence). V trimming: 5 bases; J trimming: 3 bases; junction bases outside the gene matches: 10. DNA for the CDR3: TGTGCCAGCAGCGGTTCGGGACAGAGTCTCTACGAGCAGTACTTC. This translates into CASSGSGQSLYEQYF.

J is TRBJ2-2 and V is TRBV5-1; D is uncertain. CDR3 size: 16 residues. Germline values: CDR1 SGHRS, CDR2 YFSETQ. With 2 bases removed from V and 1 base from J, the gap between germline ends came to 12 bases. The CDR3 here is CASSFSFFKNTGELFF. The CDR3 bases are TGCGCCAGCAGCTTCTCATTCTTTAAGAACACCGGGGAGCTGTTTTTT.

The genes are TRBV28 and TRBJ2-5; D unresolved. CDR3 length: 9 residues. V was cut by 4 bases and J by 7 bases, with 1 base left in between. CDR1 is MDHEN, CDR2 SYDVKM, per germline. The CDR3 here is CASSWTQYF. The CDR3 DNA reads TGTGCCAGCAGTTGGACCCAGTACTTC.

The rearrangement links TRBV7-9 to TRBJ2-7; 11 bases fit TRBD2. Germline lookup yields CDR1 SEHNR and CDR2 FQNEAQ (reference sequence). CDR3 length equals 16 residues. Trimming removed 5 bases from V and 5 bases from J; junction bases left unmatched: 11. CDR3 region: CASSKISGGAGHEQYF. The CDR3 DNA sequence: TGTGCCAGCAGCAAGATTAGCGGGGGGGCTGGCCACGAGCAGTACTTC.

CDR3 nucleotides: TGTGCCAGCTCTACGGGCGGCCCGGGGGAGACCCAGTACTTC. Its translation: CASSTGGPGETQYF. The chain links TRBV7-3 to TRBJ2-5; possible D gene TRBD2, 5 bases. The ends were cut back, 8 bases at V and 5 bases at J, with 18 bases in the middle. The germline V gene encodes CDR1 SGHTA and CDR2 FQGTGA. The length of the CDR3 is 14 residues. Full variable domain (missing parts from reference TRBV7-3 and TRBJ2-5): GAGVSQTPSNKVTEKGKYVELRCDPISGHTALYWYRQSLGQGPEFLIYFQGTGAADDSGLPNDRFFAVRPEGSVSTLKIQRTERGDSAVYLCASSTGGPGETQYFGPGTRLLVL.

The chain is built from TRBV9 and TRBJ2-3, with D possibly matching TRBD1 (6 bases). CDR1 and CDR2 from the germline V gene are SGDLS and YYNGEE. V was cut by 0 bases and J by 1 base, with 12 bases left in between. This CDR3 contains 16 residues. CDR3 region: CASSVGGAGGTDTQYF. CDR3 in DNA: TGTGCCAGCAGCGTAGGGGGCGCAGGGGGCACAGATACGCAGTATTTT.

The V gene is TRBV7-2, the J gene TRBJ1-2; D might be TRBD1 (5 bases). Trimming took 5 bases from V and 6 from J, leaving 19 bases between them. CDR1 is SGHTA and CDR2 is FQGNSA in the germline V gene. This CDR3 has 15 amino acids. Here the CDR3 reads CASSEVAGKGNGYTF. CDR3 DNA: TGTGCCAGCAGCGAGGTAGCAGGGAAGGGAAATGGCTACACCTTC.

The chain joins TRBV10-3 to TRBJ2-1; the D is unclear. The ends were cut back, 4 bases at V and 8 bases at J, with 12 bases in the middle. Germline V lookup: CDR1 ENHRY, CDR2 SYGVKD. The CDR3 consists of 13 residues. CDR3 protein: CAISAGTTDEQFF. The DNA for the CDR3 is TGTGCCATCAGTGCCGGAACGACGGATGAGCAGTTCTTC.

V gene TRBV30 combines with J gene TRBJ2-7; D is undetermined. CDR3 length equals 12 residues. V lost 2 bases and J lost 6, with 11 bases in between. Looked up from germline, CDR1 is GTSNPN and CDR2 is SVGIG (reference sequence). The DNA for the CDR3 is TGTGCCTGGAGTCCAGGACGCGGCGAGCAGTACTTC. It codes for CAWSPGRGEQYF.